The 21 T cell receptor beta chains listed next were all sequenced from one sample in a study of PD-L1 blockade in urothelial cancer. The time point: pretreatment peripheral blood. TCRdb's table, derived via immunoSEQ multiplex PCR, lists solely in-frame clones and lacks some. This repertoire shows 95,000 or so clones, about nine tenths found once; its top ten account for roughly 2%. The sample here was PBMCs, taken around atezolizumab (anti-PD-L1) treatment. The receptors come from a man aged 60-69 years with urothelial cancer.

The V gene is TRBV7-2, the J gene TRBJ2-3; TRBD2 is a possible D gene (5 bases). V was clipped by 4 bases and J by 0 bases, with 11 bases between them. CDR1 is SGHTA, CDR2 FQGNSA, per germline. CDR3 length: 15 amino acids. The CDR3 protein is CASSSRTGSTDTQYF. The DNA of the CDR3 is TGTGCCAGCAGCTCCAGGACGGGGAGCACAGATACGCAGTATTTT.

The chain couples TRBV6-5 to TRBJ1-6; TRBD1 agrees at 8 bases. The J segment lost 7 bases and the V segment lost 6 bases, leaving 8 bases of the junction unmatched. The germline V gene has CDR1 MNHEY and CDR2 SVGAGI. The CDR3 length is 15 residues. CDR3: CASRISGQANSPLHF. As DNA, the CDR3 is TGTGCCAGCAGGATATCGGGACAGGCAAATTCACCCCTCCACTTT.

This chain uses TRBV28 with TRBJ2-1; 8 positions agree with TRBD2. Germline V CDR1 and CDR2: MDHEN, SYDVKM. The CDR3 length is 15 residues. V was clipped by 7 bases and J by 0 bases; unmatched bases: 5. CDR3 DNA sequence: TGTGCCAGCATTCCTAGCGGGCTCTCCTACAATGAGCAGTTCTTC. Protein sequence: CASIPSGLSYNEQFF.

The J gene is TRBJ2-5, the V gene TRBV6-6; D remains unclear. CDR1 is MNHNY and CDR2 is SVGAGI in the germline V gene (reference sequence). With 2 bases removed from V and 5 bases from J, the gap between germline ends came to 12 bases. This CDR3 region has 14 residues. CDR3 coding DNA: TGTGCCAGCAGTTACGATTTGTACGGGGAGACCCAGTACTTC. The encoded protein is CASSYDLYGETQYF.

The CDR3 bases are TGTGCCAGCAGGGGACTAGTCGCGGTTACGCAGTATTTT. Amino acid sequence: CASRGLVAVTQYF. The genes are TRBV2 and TRBJ2-3, with 8 bases that match TRBD2. V was clipped by 6 bases and J by 8 bases; unmatched bases: 7. The CDR3 covers 13 residues. Germline V gene lookup returns CDR1 SNHLY and CDR2 FYNNEI. Drawing the rest from reference TRBV2 and TRBJ2-3, the complete variable domain is EPEVTQTPSHQVTQMGQEVILRCVPISNHLYFYWYRQILGQKVEFLVSFYNNEISEKSEIFDDQFSVERPDGSNFTLKIRSTKLEDSAMYFCASRGLVAVTQYFGPGTRLTVL.

The genes are TRBV4-1 and TRBJ2-5, with TRBD1 matching 7 bases. The CDR3 is made up of 16 amino acids. V shed 1 base and J 2 bases; nucleotides not matched to a gene: 7. CDR1 MGHRA and CDR2 YSYEKL come from the germline V gene. This chain's CDR3 is CASSQVQLGQQETQYF. The CDR3, as DNA: TGCGCCAGCAGCCAAGTCCAACTGGGACAGCAAGAGACCCAGTACTTC.

This chain joins TRBV29-1 and TRBJ2-5, with D perhaps matching TRBD1 (6 bases). Germline CDR1 and CDR2: SQVTM and ANQGSEA. The CDR3 contains 13 residues. Trimming shortened V by 8 bases and J by 7 bases, and 20 bases separated the two germline ends. The CDR3 DNA sequence: TGCAGCCCCCGGGACACCAACCTCGGGACCCAGTACTTC. It translates to CSPRDTNLGTQYF.

The chain joins TRBV19 to TRBJ1-2; D is undetermined. CDR1 is LNHDA and CDR2 is SQIVND in the germline V gene (reference sequence). There are 13 residues in the CDR3. Trimming removed 4 bases from V and 0 bases from J, with 6 bases in between. CDR3 DNA: TGTGCCAGTAGTACTCAGGCTAACTATGGCTACACCTTC. It is translated as CASSTQANYGYTF.

This clone was observed a single time. The CDR3: CASSILQSSSYNEQFF. The CDR3 DNA sequence: TGTGCCAGTAGTATTTTACAGTCAAGCTCCTACAATGAGCAGTTCTTC. The V gene is TRBV19, the J gene TRBJ2-1; D is undetermined. The CDR3 is made up of 16 amino acids. The V gene's germline CDR1 is LNHDA and CDR2 SQIVND (reference sequence). The ends were cut back, 3 bases at V and 0 bases at J, with 12 bases in the middle.

The chain has TRBV7-3 and TRBJ2-2; the match to TRBD1 covers 7 bases. The CDR3 loop spans 16 amino acids. J lost 6 bases, V lost 5 bases, and 12 bases had no gene match. Germline V gives CDR1 SGHTA, CDR2 FQGTGA. The CDR3 spells CASSPTSAQGAGELFF. In nucleotides, the CDR3 is TGTGCCAGCAGCCCAACCTCCGCCCAGGGGGCCGGGGAGCTGTTTTTT. Complete variable domain (other parts from reference TRBV7-3 and TRBJ2-2): GAGVSQTPSNKVTEKGKYVELRCDPISGHTALYWYRQSLGQGPEFLIYFQGTGAADDSGLPNDRFFAVRPEGSVSTLKIQRTERGDSAVYLCASSPTSAQGAGELFFGEGSRLTVL.

This chain uses TRBV7-2 with TRBJ2-1, with 10 positions matching TRBD2. This CDR3 contains 15 residues. Trimming at V came to 3 bases and at J to 8 bases, leaving 7 bases not matched to a gene. In germline, CDR1 is SGHTA, CDR2 FQGNSA. The CDR3: CASSFRAGGPDEQFF. DNA for the CDR3: TGTGCCAGCAGCTTCAGAGCGGGGGGGCCCGATGAGCAGTTCTTC.

The gene calls are TRBV28 and TRBJ1-2; possible D gene TRBD1, 6 bases. V was pared by 6 bases and J by 5 bases, with 10 bases between. CDR3 length: 12 amino acids. Germline CDR1 MDHEN, CDR2 SYDVKM. CDR3 region: CASRLTGYGYTF. In DNA form, the CDR3 reads TGTGCCAGCAGACTGACAGGATATGGCTACACCTTC.

To note about this clone: Other DNA sequences in the same sample also yield this CDR3. The chain has TRBV6-5 and TRBJ1-1, with 7 positions matching TRBD1. The CDR3 has 13 amino acids. Germline CDR1 reads MNHEY; CDR2 reads SVGAGI. J was trimmed by 4 bases and V by 5 bases; bases with no gene match: 4. The CDR3 DNA is TGTGCCAGCAGTACCCCAGGGGGCACTGAAGCTTTCTTT. It specifies CASSTPGGTEAFF.

This chain connects TRBV28 to TRBJ2-1, with 8 bases matching TRBD2. The germline gives CDR1 MDHEN, CDR2 SYDVKM. The CDR3 is made up of 14 amino acids. Trimming at V came to 4 bases and at J to 8 bases, leaving 7 bases not matched to a gene. CDR3 sequence: CASSSTGGADEQFF. As DNA, the CDR3 is TGTGCCAGCAGTTCAACGGGAGGGGCTGATGAGCAGTTCTTC. The full variable domain, in which reference TRBV28 and TRBJ2-1 provide the parts outside the CDR3, is DVKVTQSSRYLVKRTGEKVFLECVQDMDHENMFWYRQDPGLGLRLIYFSYDVKMKEKGDIPEGYSVSREKKERFSLILESASTNQTSMYLCASSSTGGADEQFFGPGTRLTVL.

V is TRBV20-1 and J is TRBJ2-7, with 7 positions matching TRBD1. The CDR3 spans 10 residues. V lost 0 bases, J lost 12 bases, and 2 bases stayed unmatched. CDR1 is DFQATT, CDR2 SNEGSKA, per germline (reference sequence). The CDR3 here is CSARETGLYF. CDR3 bases: TGCAGTGCTAGAGAGACAGGGCTGTACTTC.

This clone was seen more than once but under ten times. This sequence joins TRBV6-6 and TRBJ1-2, with TRBD1 as a possible D gene (5 bases). Deletions cut 2 bases from V and 6 bases from J, with 10 bases between. This CDR3 has 13 amino acids. Germline V CDR1 and CDR2: MNHNY, SVGAGI (reference sequence). CDR3 protein: CASSYPQGNGYTF. CDR3 coding DNA: TGTGCCAGCAGTTACCCGCAGGGTAATGGCTACACCTTC.

The CDR3 region is CASSRPLTGKRTGELFF. The CDR3 DNA reads as TGTGCCAGCAGCCGCCCGTTAACCGGGAAAAGGACCGGGGAGCTGTTTTTT. The genes are TRBV11-3 and TRBJ2-2; D is perhaps TRBD2 (5 bases). V was clipped by 5 bases and J by 5 bases, with 21 bases between them. The CDR3 extends over 17 amino acids. The germline V gene has CDR1 SGHNT and CDR2 YENEEA.

This chain connects TRBV19 to TRBJ2-6, with 7 bases that match TRBD2. Germline-derived CDR1 and CDR2 are LNHDA and SQIVND (reference sequence). The CDR3 loop spans 17 amino acids. Losses at the gene ends were 4 bases for V and 1 base for J; bases not matched to a gene: 7. The CDR3 loop is CASSSGGVGSGANVLTF. DNA for the CDR3: TGTGCCAGTAGTAGCGGGGGAGTTGGGTCTGGGGCCAACGTCCTGACTTTC.

By share, this clone ranks as medium-sized. The chain is built from TRBV30 and TRBJ1-2, with D uncertain. V was trimmed by 0 bases and J by 2 bases, leaving 7 bases between them. The CDR3 loop spans 13 amino acids. From germline, CDR1 is GTSNPN and CDR2 SVGIG (reference sequence). CDR3 residues: CAWSVTANYGYTF. In DNA, the CDR3 is TGTGCCTGGAGTGTTACAGCCAACTATGGCTACACCTTC.

The chain combines TRBV5-1 with TRBJ2-7; TRBD1 might be the D (6 bases). CDR3 length: 16 residues. The V gene's germline CDR1 is SGHRS and CDR2 YFSETQ. Trimming removed 0 bases at V and 0 bases at J, with 13 bases between. CDR3 DNA sequence: TGCGCCAGCAGCTTGGAACCTCAGGGGCGCTCCTACGAGCAGTACTTC. It is translated as CASSLEPQGRSYEQYF. Looking up the rest from reference TRBV5-1 and TRBJ2-7 gives the full variable domain: KAGVTQTPRYLIKTRGQQVTLSCSPISGHRSVSWYQQTPGQGLQFLFEYFSETQRNKGNFPGRFSGRQFSNSRSEMNVSTLELGDSALYLCASSLEPQGRSYEQYFGPGTRLTVT.

V is TRBV5-1 and J is TRBJ2-6; 11 nucleotides agree with TRBD1. This CDR3 is 18 amino acids long. V lost 3 bases to trimming and J lost 0 bases; unmatched junction nucleotides: 5. Germline V CDR1 and CDR2: SGHRS, YFSETQ. CDR3 residues: CASSWKGTGGSGANVLTF. The CDR3 DNA reads as TGCGCCAGCAGCTGGAAGGGGACAGGGGGCTCTGGGGCCAACGTCCTGACTTTC.